This T cell receptor (beta chain) was found in a study of vaccination effects on CD4 cells after COVID-19 (dated by TCRdb to between 2021 and 2024). At the level of the whole study: Each participant got two doses of an mRNA SARS-CoV-2 vaccine, either BNT162b2 or mRNA-1273. Cultures from other donors in the study were sequenced with the Oncomine TCR Beta short-read assay on an Illumina iSeq 100. Pre-vaccine samples were drawn from a couple of convalescent patients 16 days and one week before the first dose, at 142 and 148 days after COVID-19 diagnosis. In both COVID-19 convalescent patients and infection-naive vaccine recipients, the study compared SARS-CoV-2 spike-specific CD4+ TCR repertoires from before mRNA vaccination with those from after it. A total of 10 COVID-19 convalescent patients and a handful of SARS-CoV-2-naive healthy vaccine recipients were included in the full study.

Points the paper makes about the study in general: Both infection-induced and vaccine-induced clones contracted markedly at late post-vaccination timepoints, which is consistent with waning T cell responses. In convalescent patients, the post-vaccine spike-reactive repertoire consisted mainly of new vaccine-induced clones, largely distinct from infection-induced clones. The study was limited by a small number of convalescent patients and lacked early post-infection timepoints.

This clone occurred a few times. Which antigen it targets is not known. Base qualities are not at hand, and no much larger clone is one base apart. Trimming removed 7 bases from V and 4 bases from J, leaving 13 bases between the germline ends. The germline V gene (reference sequence) gives CDR1 as LNHDA and CDR2 as SQIVND. The CDR3, cysteine through phenylalanine, is 13 amino acids long. Only the CDR3 part of the read is kept: 39 bases, read in frame from the first base. The library came from the immunoSEQ multiplex PCR assay. DNA from the CD4+ T cells that had been cultured and isolated underwent TCR beta CDR3 sequencing. Per the authors' processing: The analysis removed non-productive TCR sequences, trimmed reads to the CDR3 region, and retained only CDR3s that were 7 or more amino acids long. The MANAFEST web app was used to pick out antigen-specific clonotypes by comparing their expansion in peptide wells with that in reference cultures. To be called positive, a clone needed expansion at FDR<0.05 compared with the reference and with all other wells, an odds ratio greater than 5, and a frequency greater than 0.1% in two replicate wells. A clonotype was called cross-reactive if it was significantly expanded both in SARS-CoV-2 spike wells and in at least one common cold coronavirus spike condition. CDR3 similarity was assessed by Levenshtein distance using the stringdist R package, and unrooted trees were constructed with ape in R 3.6.1. TCRdb carries this immuneACCESS record with in-frame sequences only. Its versions omit some clonotypes, under half of them owing to an unresolved V gene in the studies checked, with the rest unexplained. V and J calls and clone size are given by that table; D and trimming were obtained from the DNA. The sample contains 42,000 or so clones, about three quarters of them found a single time. The ten most abundant clones make up roughly 29% of the sample.

In the ViraFEST assay, PBMC were stimulated with viral peptide pools, and TCR sequencing was then used to find antigen-specific CD4+ T cell clonotypes based on their expansion. After less than 13 days of culture, CD4+ T cells were isolated with the EasySep CD4+ T cell isolation kit. Convalescent patients had PCR-confirmed SARS-CoV-2 infection between March and December 2020, before Alpha, Beta and Delta variants emerged in the United States. A few million PBMC per well were cultured with around 9.8 ug/ml peptides in IMDM containing roughly 5% human AB serum, approximately 9.1 IU/ml IL-2 and gentamicin. On days 3 and 7, half of the culture medium was replaced with fresh IL-2-containing medium. Unless noted otherwise, every peptide stimulation condition was grown in triplicate wells. PBMC were separated from whole blood using Ficoll-Paque Plus gradient centrifugation and were then either cryopreserved at -140C or used fresh. The QIAamp micro DNA kit was used to extract genomic DNA from the cultured CD4+ T cells.

This receptor was obtained from a human donor who had a prior SARS-CoV-2 infection. Sequenced here: CD4+ T cells from PBMCs cultured with a peptide pool, sampled before COVID-19 vaccination. The sequence links TRBV19 to TRBJ1-2; the D segment could be TRBD1, given 6 matching bases. The nucleotide sequence is given as TGTGCCAGTATCCCTAGAGGGGGCTATGGCTACACCTTC. Its translation reads: CASIPRGGYGYTF.